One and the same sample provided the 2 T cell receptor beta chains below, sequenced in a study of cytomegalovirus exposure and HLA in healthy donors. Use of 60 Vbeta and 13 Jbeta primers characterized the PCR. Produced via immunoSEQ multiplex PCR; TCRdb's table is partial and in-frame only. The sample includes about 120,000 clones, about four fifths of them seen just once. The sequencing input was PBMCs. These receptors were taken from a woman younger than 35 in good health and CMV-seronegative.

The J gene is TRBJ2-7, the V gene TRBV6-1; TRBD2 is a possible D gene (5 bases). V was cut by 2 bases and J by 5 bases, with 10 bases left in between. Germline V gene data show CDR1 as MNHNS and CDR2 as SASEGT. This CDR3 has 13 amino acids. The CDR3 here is CASSEIRGHEQYF. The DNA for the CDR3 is TGTGCCAGCAGTGAAATTCGGGGTCACGAGCAGTACTTC.

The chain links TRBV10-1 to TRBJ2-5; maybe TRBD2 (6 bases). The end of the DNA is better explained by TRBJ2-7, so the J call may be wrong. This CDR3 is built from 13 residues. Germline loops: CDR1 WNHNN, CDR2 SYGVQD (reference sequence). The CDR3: CASSPGGVNEQYF. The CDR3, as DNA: TGCGCCAGCAGCCCCGGCGGGGTGAACGAGCAGTACTTC.